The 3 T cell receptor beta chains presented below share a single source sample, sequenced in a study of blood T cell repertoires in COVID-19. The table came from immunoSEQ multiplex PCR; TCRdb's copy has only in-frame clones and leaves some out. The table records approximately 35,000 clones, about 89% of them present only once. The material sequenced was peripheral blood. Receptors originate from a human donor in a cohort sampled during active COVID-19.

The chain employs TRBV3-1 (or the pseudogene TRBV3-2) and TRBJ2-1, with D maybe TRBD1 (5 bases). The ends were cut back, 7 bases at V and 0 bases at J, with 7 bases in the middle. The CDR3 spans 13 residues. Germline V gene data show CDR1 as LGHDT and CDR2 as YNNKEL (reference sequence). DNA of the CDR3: TGTGCCAGCACAAGGGGCTCCTACAATGAGCAGTTCTTC. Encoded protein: CASTRGSYNEQFF.

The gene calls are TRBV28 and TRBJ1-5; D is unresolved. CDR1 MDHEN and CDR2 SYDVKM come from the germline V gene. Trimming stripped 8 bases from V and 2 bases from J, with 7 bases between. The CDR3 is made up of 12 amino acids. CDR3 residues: CASSRGNQPQHF. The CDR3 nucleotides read TGTGCCAGCTCGAGAGGCAATCAGCCCCAGCATTTT.

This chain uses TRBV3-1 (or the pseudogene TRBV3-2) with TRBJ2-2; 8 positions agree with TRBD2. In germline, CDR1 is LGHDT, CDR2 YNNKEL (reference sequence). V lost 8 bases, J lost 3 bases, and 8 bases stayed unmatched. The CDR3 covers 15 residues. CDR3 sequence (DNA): TGTGCCAGCGGCCGGGGGGGTTGGGACACCGGGGAGCTGTTTTTT. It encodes CASGRGGWDTGELFF.